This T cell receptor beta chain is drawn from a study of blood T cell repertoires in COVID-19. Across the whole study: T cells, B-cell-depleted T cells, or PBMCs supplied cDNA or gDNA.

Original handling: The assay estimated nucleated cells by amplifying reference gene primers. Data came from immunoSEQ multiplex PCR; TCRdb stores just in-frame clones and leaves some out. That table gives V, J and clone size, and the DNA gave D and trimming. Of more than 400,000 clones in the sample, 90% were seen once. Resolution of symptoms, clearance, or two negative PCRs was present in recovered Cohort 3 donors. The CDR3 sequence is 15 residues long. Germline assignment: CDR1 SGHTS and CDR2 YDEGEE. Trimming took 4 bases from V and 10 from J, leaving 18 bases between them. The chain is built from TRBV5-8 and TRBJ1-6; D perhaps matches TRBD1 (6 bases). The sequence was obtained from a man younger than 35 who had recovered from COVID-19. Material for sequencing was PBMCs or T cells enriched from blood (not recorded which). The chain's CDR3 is CASSGRSGGRSPLHF. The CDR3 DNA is TGTGCCAGCAGCGGGCGATCCGGGGGGCGATCACCCCTCCACTTT.